The entry below gives a single T cell receptor beta chain sequence along with its context. Profiling relied on immunoSEQ multiplex PCR, and the TCRdb table lists in-frame clones only, not all of them. The sample lists approximately 240,000 clones, 84% occurring once. The CDR3 spans 15 residues. Trimming shortened V by 1 base and J by 1 base, and 9 bases separated the two germline ends. Germline CDR1 reads SEHNR; CDR2 reads FQNEAQ (reference sequence). The data stem from a study of blood T cell repertoires in COVID-19. Study background: Some COVID-19 samples were acute and others convalescent; all came from the United States, Italy and Spain.

V gene TRBV7-9 combines with J gene TRBJ2-3; D is undetermined. Material for sequencing was peripheral blood. The clonotype was recovered from a woman in her fifties or sixties who had recovered from COVID-19. The CDR3 DNA follows: TGTGCCAGCAGCTTAGTGGCGGTGGGCACAGATACGCAGTATTTT. Its protein product is CASSLVAVGTDTQYF.